Listed here are 7 T cell receptor beta chains from one sample, sequenced in a study of immune evolution from preneoplasia to lung adenocarcinoma. Generated by immunoSEQ multiplex PCR, the TCRdb table keeps only in-frame clones and is missing some. The data hold about 14,000 clones, with 65% to 90% observed a single time. Material for sequencing was FFPE lung adenocarcinoma in situ tissue. Receptors were obtained from a donor aged 70 or older with lung adenocarcinoma.

This clone was seen once. V and J are TRBV7-6 and TRBJ2-7; TRBD2 matches 9 bases. Germline CDR1 SGHVS, CDR2 FNYEAQ. The CDR3 loop spans 15 amino acids. V trimming: 7 bases; J trimming: 2 bases; junction bases outside the gene matches: 9. CDR3: CASNRSSGEPYEQYF. Here the CDR3 DNA reads TGTGCCAGCAATCGCTCTAGCGGGGAACCCTACGAGCAGTACTTC.

A remark on this clone: The junction departs from the called germline gene at one end, perhaps through a read error. This chain connects TRBV6-6 to TRBJ1-3; D perhaps matches TRBD1 (5 bases). CDR1 is MNHNY and CDR2 is SVGAGI in the germline V gene (reference sequence). The CDR3 sequence is 13 residues long. CDR3 residues: CASSYPSPGTVEF. The DNA of the CDR3 is TGTGCCAGCAGTTACCCATCTCCCGGGACGGTAGAGTTT.

CDR3 in amino acids: CASSPTEGSGNEQFF. The DNA of the CDR3 is TGTGCCAGCAGTCCGACAGAGGGGTCGGGCAATGAGCAGTTCTTC. The rearrangement uses TRBV6-5 and TRBJ2-1; D is perhaps TRBD1 or TRBD2 (5 bases each). The germline gives CDR1 MNHEY, CDR2 SVGAGI. CDR3 length equals 15 residues. The V and J ends lost 5 bases and 6 bases respectively, with 17 bases between them.

This clone has more than one count but fewer than ten. This chain uses TRBV25-1 with TRBJ2-1; TRBD2 matches 11 bases. Unmatched junction bases numbered 4, after V lost 9 bases and J lost 0 bases. Germline V gives CDR1 MGHDK, CDR2 SYGVNS. CDR3 length: 15 amino acids. CDR3 nucleotides: TGTGCCAGACAGGGACTAGCGGACTCCTACAATGAGCAGTTCTTC. It codes for CARQGLADSYNEQFF.

This chain connects TRBV27 to TRBJ2-7; TRBD1 aligns across 9 bases. The J segment lost 7 bases and the V segment lost 5 bases, leaving 9 bases of the junction unmatched. This CDR3 region has 14 residues. Per germline, CDR1 MNHEY and CDR2 SMNVEV (reference sequence). This chain's CDR3 is CASSPRDRVWEQYF. In DNA form, the CDR3 reads TGTGCCAGCAGTCCCCGGGACAGGGTCTGGGAGCAGTACTTC.

This clone was detected only a few times. The chain carries TRBV2 and TRBJ2-5, with 8 bases matching TRBD2. J lost 7 bases, V lost 6 bases, and 10 bases had no gene match. The CDR3 has 14 amino acids. In germline, CDR1 is SNHLY, CDR2 FYNNEI. The CDR3 coding sequence is TGTGCCAGCAGGCCAGCGGGAGACGGGGGGACCCAGTACTTC. This gives the protein CASRPAGDGGTQYF.

V gene TRBV30 combines with J gene TRBJ2-2; 9 bases map to TRBD1. V was clipped by 5 bases and J by 3 bases; unmatched bases: 13. In germline, CDR1 is GTSNPN, CDR2 SVGIG (reference sequence). The CDR3 is 17 amino acids. The CDR3 loop reads CAWFRDRVWTDTGELFF. For the CDR3, the DNA is TGTGCCTGGTTCCGGGACAGGGTTTGGACCGACACCGGGGAGCTGTTTTTT.